Listed below are T cell receptor beta chains from one sample, sequenced in a study of blood T cell repertoires in COVID-19. TCRdb keeps only in-frame clones here, not all; method: immunoSEQ multiplex PCR. The profile shows 300,000 to 350,000 clones, 75% to 90% of them singletons. Sequenced input: PBMCs or T cells enriched from blood (not recorded which). The origin of the receptors is a man aged 25 to 40 who had recovered from COVID-19. The CDR3 runs from the conserved cysteine through the conserved F or W. Not all rows give a size; the values are once, few, many and, for expanded clones, a class.

clone_size | j_call | cdr3_length | v_call | cdr3_aa
- | TRBJ1-2 | 15 | TRBV6-5 | CASSYGDRDNYGYTF
- | TRBJ1-3 | 16 | TRBV6-5 | CASSYSGQISGNTIYF
- | TRBJ2-7 | 18 | TRBV19 | CASSIATGSSSRSYEQYF
- | TRBJ2-2 | 14 | TRBV2 | CASRGQGSTGELFF
- | TRBJ2-5 | 15 | TRBV5-1 | CASSSDRTVQETQYF
- | TRBJ2-3 | 16 | TRBV18 | CASSPPGQGATDTQYF
- | TRBJ2-3 | 14 | TRBV10-3 | CAISPGGSTDTQYF
- | TRBJ1-1 | 14 | TRBV6-5 | CASRKDSMNTEAFF
once | TRBJ1-5 | 14 | TRBV6-2/TRBV6-3 | CASSQQGRNQPQHF
- | TRBJ2-7 | 15 | TRBV6-4 | CASGRGLRRTYEQYF
- | TRBJ2-1 | 15 | TRBV3-1/TRBV3-2 | CASSHWGGGVNEQFF
- | TRBJ2-7 | 13 | TRBV18 | CASTKGGGGEQYF
- | TRBJ1-5 | 14 | TRBV21-1 | CASSGQVRIAHQHF
- | TRBJ1-1 | 15 | TRBV4-3 | CASSQDSGVNTEAFF
- | TRBJ1-1 | 15 | TRBV11-1 | CASSLSGYGGTEAFF
once | TRBJ1-2 | 14 | TRBV5-1 | CASSLELTGQGYTF
- | TRBJ2-5 | 15 | TRBV5-1 | CASSSGQGWQETQYF
- | TRBJ2-3 | 12 | TRBV10-1 | CASSEIDRAQYF
- | TRBJ2-7 | 16 | TRBV7-9 | CASSLAGRGRYDEQYF
- | TRBJ1-5 | 12 | TRBV19 | CASSTLNQPQHF
- | TRBJ2-1 | 14 | TRBV5-5 | CASRGQGRLNEQFF
once | TRBJ1-3 | 16 | TRBV5-6 | CASSLGQLNSGNTIYF
- | TRBJ1-5 | 15 | TRBV3-1/TRBV3-2 | CASSQDTTRSQPQHF
once | TRBJ1-4 | 15 | TRBV5-4 | CASSSPGQGHEKLFF
- | TRBJ1-1 | 13 | TRBV7-6 | CATSRGGKTEAFF
once | TRBJ1-2 | 14 | TRBV6-1 | CASSERGQNYGYTF
- | TRBJ2-7 | 15 | TRBV7-8 | CASSSTGLTYYEQYF
- | TRBJ2-5 | 14 | TRBV2 | CASSPRTGVTTQYF